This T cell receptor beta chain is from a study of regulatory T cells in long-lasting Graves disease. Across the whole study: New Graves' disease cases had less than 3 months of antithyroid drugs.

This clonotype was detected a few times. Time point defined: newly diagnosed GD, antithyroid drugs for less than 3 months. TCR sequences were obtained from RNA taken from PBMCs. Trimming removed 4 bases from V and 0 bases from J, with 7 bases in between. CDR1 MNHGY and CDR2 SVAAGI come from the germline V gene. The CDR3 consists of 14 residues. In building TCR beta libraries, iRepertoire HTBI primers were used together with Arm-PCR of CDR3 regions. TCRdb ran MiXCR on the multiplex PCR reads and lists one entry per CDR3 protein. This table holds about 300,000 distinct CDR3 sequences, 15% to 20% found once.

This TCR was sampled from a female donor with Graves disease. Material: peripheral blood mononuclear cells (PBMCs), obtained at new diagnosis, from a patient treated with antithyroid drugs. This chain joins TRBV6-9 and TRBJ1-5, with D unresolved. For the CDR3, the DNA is TGTGCCAGCAGTTCCCAGATTAGCAATCAGCCCCAGCATTTT. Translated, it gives CASSSQISNQPQHF.